This entry lists 8 T cell receptor beta chains sequenced from one sample in a study of metastatic and nonmetastatic thyroid tumors. Thyroid surgery was performed in patients who had received no treatment beforehand. From the PCR reads, TCRdb re-called clones with MiXCR. Here the sample spans 22,000 or so clones, about 22% being singletons. Material: tumor tissue. The receptors here all came from a female donor with papillary thyroid cancer or a benign thyroid nodule (not recorded which). Some clones in this sample may be carry-over from other donors' samples.

The V gene is TRBV14, the J gene TRBJ1-1; the D gene is possibly TRBD1 (6 bases). The CDR3 sequence is 14 residues long. CDR1 SGHDN and CDR2 FVKESK come from the germline V gene. V lost 6 bases, J lost 4 bases, and 15 bases lay in between. The CDR3 loop reads CASSPGARSTEAFF. The CDR3 bases are TGTGCCAGCAGTCCGGGGGCTCGGAGCACTGAAGCTTTCTTT.

This clone occurred many times. The V call is TRBV20-1, the J call TRBJ2-7, with D perhaps matching TRBD1 (6 bases). With 6 bases removed from V and 0 bases from J, the gap between germline ends came to 15 bases. CDR1 is DFQATT and CDR2 is SNEGSKA in the germline V gene (reference sequence). The CDR3 totals 14 residues. The CDR3 DNA reads as TGCAGTGCCCCGCGTGGGGACAACTCCTACGAGCAGTACTTC. Its protein product is CSAPRGDNSYEQYF.

The CDR3 region has the DNA TGTGCCAGCAGCCAAGATTTGGGCGACAGTGCCTACGAGCAGTACTTC. This translates into CASSQDLGDSAYEQYF. The chain recombines TRBV4-2 with TRBJ2-7; D is possibly TRBD1 (5 bases). V was trimmed by 0 bases and J by 2 bases, leaving 14 bases between them. Germline values: CDR1 LGHNA, CDR2 YNFKEQ. The CDR3 is made up of 16 amino acids.

The chain joins TRBV28 to TRBJ1-1, with D possibly being TRBD1 (6 bases). Looked up from germline, CDR1 is MDHEN and CDR2 is SYDVKM. CDR3 size: 17 residues. V lost 4 bases and J lost 7, with 25 bases in between. The DNA of the CDR3 is TGTGCCAGCAGTTCTCCTGCTACAGGGTTGGTTCCCCTTGAAGCTTTCTTT. Protein sequence: CASSSPATGLVPLEAFF.

Here the CDR3 DNA reads TGTGCCAGCAGGCTGAAAGCGGGAGGGCCTGGAAAGCAGTTCTTC. Translating it yields CASRLKAGGPGKQFF. The gene calls are TRBV28 and TRBJ2-1; 10 bases match TRBD2. CDR1 and CDR2 (germline): MDHEN, SYDVKM. Trimming took 6 bases from V and 11 from J; bases not matched to a gene: 13. The CDR3 sequence is 15 residues long.

This clone has just a few counts. This rearrangement joins TRBV6-2 or TRBV6-3 to TRBJ2-7; a possible D gene is TRBD1 (6 bases). Germline lookup yields CDR1 MNHEY and CDR2 SVGEGT. The CDR3 extends over 16 amino acids. Trimming shortened V by 2 bases and J by 3 bases, and 17 bases separated the two germline ends. The CDR3 loop reads CASSYTYLTGRYEQYF. The CDR3 nucleotides read TGTGCCAGCAGTTACACCTATCTTACAGGGCGCTACGAGCAGTACTTC.

CDR3 protein: CASSVNRQRRTDTQYF. CDR3 DNA: TGTGCCAGCAGCGTAAATCGGCAGAGGCGCACAGATACGCAGTATTTT. The chain carries TRBV4-2 and TRBJ2-3; D gene uncertain. Germline V gene sequence: CDR1 LGHNA, CDR2 YNFKEQ. V dropped 5 bases and J dropped 1 base, with 16 bases sitting between them. The CDR3 sequence is 16 residues long.

A word on this clone: Just one base apart from a much larger clone, this may be a read error. The V call is TRBV10-3, the J call TRBJ2-2; TRBD2 might be the D (5 bases). This CDR3 has 12 residues. Germline CDR1 reads ENHRY; CDR2 reads SYGVKD. The ends were cut back, 11 bases at V and 4 bases at J, with 11 bases in the middle. Here the CDR3 DNA reads TGTGCCTTGGTGGGGAGCACCGGGGAGCTGTTTTTT. Encoded protein: CALVGSTGELFF.